A single sample is the source of the 28 T cell receptor beta chains below, sequenced in a study of T cells in localized non-small cell lung cancer. Clones were sequenced by immunoSEQ multiplex PCR, and TCRdb holds only the in-frame ones, with some missing. The top ten hold 15% to 20% of the sample, which has fewer than 5,500 clones, over 35% seen once. This sample comprised lung tumor tissue, obtained before any cancer treatment. The receptors derive from a man aged 40 to 70 with stage I lung adenocarcinoma.

This clone showed up just a few times. The chain is built from TRBV12-2 and TRBJ2-2; TRBD1 is the table's D call, not checked against the DNA. TRBV12-2 is an annotated pseudogene. This CDR3 region has 15 residues. CDR3 sequence reads: CATARWQDPTGELFF. The CDR3 coding sequence is TGTGCCACGGCGAGATGGCAGGATCCCACCGGGGAGCTGTTTTTT.

By share of the sample, this clone is medium-sized. The chain recombines TRBV2 with TRBJ2-1; weak D call: TRBD2 (5 bases). Per the germline V gene, CDR1 is SNHLY and CDR2 is FYNNEI. CDR3 length equals 14 residues. Trimming cost V 6 bases and J 0 bases, with 9 bases left between them. The CDR3 DNA reads as TGTGCCAGCAGGACGGACTTCTCCTACAATGAGCAGTTCTTC. It yields the protein CASRTDFSYNEQFF. Looking up the rest from reference TRBV2 and TRBJ2-1 gives the full variable domain: EPEVTQTPSHQVTQMGQEVILRCVPISNHLYFYWYRQILGQKVEFLVSFYNNEISEKSEIFDDQFSVERPDGSNFTLKIRSTKLEDSAMYFCASRTDFSYNEQFFGPGTRLTVL.

The V gene is TRBV30, the J gene TRBJ2-1; TRBD2 matches at 7 bases. Per the germline V gene, CDR1 is GTSNPN and CDR2 is SVGIG (reference sequence). V lost 5 bases, J lost 2 bases, and 21 bases stayed unmatched. The CDR3 runs to 19 residues. The CDR3 nucleotides read TGTGCCTGGCTTATAAAAGCGGGACCACCCGGGGCTACCTACAATGAGCAGTTCTTC. It is translated as CAWLIKAGPPGATYNEQFF. Combining the CDR3 with reference TRBV30 and TRBJ2-1 gives the whole variable domain SQTIHQWPATLVQPVGSPLSLECTVEGTSNPNLYWYRQAAGRGLQLLFYSVGIGQISSEVPQNLSASRPQDRQFILSSKKLLLSDSGFYLCAWLIKAGPPGATYNEQFFGPGTRLTVL.

This clone was recorded a few times. The genes are TRBV19 and TRBJ1-2; D is undetermined. Germline loops: CDR1 LNHDA, CDR2 SQIVND (reference sequence). Trimming shortened V by 4 bases and J by 4 bases, and 7 bases separated the two germline ends. CDR3 length: 12 amino acids. For the CDR3, the DNA is TGTGCCAGTAGTAGCAGAGTCTATGGCTACACCTTC. This encodes CASSSRVYGYTF.

This rearrangement joins TRBV5-1 to TRBJ1-2, with 7 bases that match TRBD1. The J segment lost 1 base and the V segment lost 5 bases, leaving 14 bases of the junction unmatched. Germline values: CDR1 SGHRS, CDR2 YFSETQ. The CDR3 is 17 residues long. The CDR3 loop is CASRSFLGTEFNYGYTF. DNA of the CDR3: TGCGCCAGCAGGAGTTTTCTTGGGACAGAGTTTAACTATGGCTACACCTTC.

There are a few counts of this clone. DNA for the CDR3: TGTGCCAGCAGCTTAATCCGTATGAACACTGAAGCTTTCTTT. Protein sequence: CASSLIRMNTEAFF. The J gene is TRBJ1-1, the V gene TRBV11-3, with unresolved D. Germline loops: CDR1 SGHNT, CDR2 YENEEA. V lost 2 bases to trimming and J lost 0 bases, with 7 bases between them. The CDR3 totals 14 residues.

This clone has more than one count but fewer than ten. The chain employs TRBV11-3 and TRBJ2-3; 7 nucleotides align to TRBD2. V was clipped by 6 bases and J by 2 bases; unmatched bases: 8. From germline, CDR1 is SGHNT and CDR2 YENEEA. The CDR3 consists of 15 residues. The CDR3 spells CASSKAGTSTDTQYF. CDR3 bases: TGTGCCAGCAGTAAAGCGGGGACCTCCACAGATACGCAGTATTTT.

This clone was detected only a few times. V is TRBV9 and J is TRBJ1-1, with 7 bases aligning to TRBD1. The CDR3 covers 13 residues. Losses at the gene ends were 4 bases for V and 8 bases for J; bases not matched to a gene: 8. The germline V gene has CDR1 SGDLS and CDR2 YYNGEE. The CDR3 sequence: CASSRVLQGEAFF. In DNA, the CDR3 is TGTGCCAGCAGCCGTGTTCTACAGGGGGAAGCTTTCTTT.

The V call is TRBV6-8, the J call TRBJ2-7; 11 bases map to TRBD1. The CDR3 spans 16 residues. Trimming at V came to 6 bases and at J to 3 bases, leaving 10 bases not matched to a gene. The germline V gene encodes CDR1 MNHGY and CDR2 SAAAGT. The CDR3, as DNA: TGTGCCAGCAGCTATCATGGGACAGGGGGGAACTACGAGCAGTACTTC. The encoded protein is CASSYHGTGGNYEQYF.

The chain couples TRBV19 to TRBJ1-2; no firm D call. CDR1 is LNHDA, CDR2 SQIVND, per germline (reference sequence). V lost 6 bases to trimming and J lost 2 bases, with 10 bases between them. The CDR3 sequence is 13 residues long. CDR3 sequence: CASSSLDNYGYTF. CDR3 nucleotide sequence: TGTGCCAGTAGCTCGTTGGACAACTATGGCTACACCTTC.

The gene calls are TRBV11-3 and TRBJ1-3; D is undetermined. Trimming cost V 8 bases and J 0 bases, with 11 bases left between them. In germline, CDR1 is SGHNT, CDR2 YENEEA. This CDR3 has 14 amino acids. The CDR3 here is CASAWIGSGNTIYF. The CDR3 region has the DNA TGTGCCAGCGCTTGGATCGGCTCTGGAAACACCATATATTTT.

The rearrangement links TRBV6-8 to TRBJ1-5; D may be TRBD1 (6 bases). This CDR3 comprises 15 residues. V was clipped by 4 bases and J by 2 bases, with 12 bases between them. The germline V gene encodes CDR1 MNHGY and CDR2 SAAAGT. In DNA form, the CDR3 reads TGTGCCAGCAGTTCAGGGGTAAGGGGCAATCAGCCCCAGCATTTT. Translated, it gives CASSSGVRGNQPQHF.

This clone was counted once. J is TRBJ2-5 and V is TRBV30; TRBD1 aligns across 10 bases. The germline V gene encodes CDR1 GTSNPN and CDR2 SVGIG (reference sequence). V gave up 1 base and J gave up 5 bases; unmatched junction bases: 7. The CDR3 is 15 residues long. CDR3 region: CAWSGGQGIIETQYF. The CDR3 DNA follows: TGTGCCTGGAGTGGGGGACAGGGGATTATCGAGACCCAGTACTTC.

The rearrangement uses TRBV18 and TRBJ1-3; no firm D call. The germline gives CDR1 KGHSH, CDR2 LQKENI. V lost 3 bases and J lost 2, with 17 bases in between. There are 17 residues in the CDR3. CDR3 residues: CASSPSAPDSAGNTIYF. Here the CDR3 DNA reads TGTGCCAGCTCACCGAGCGCCCCGGACTCGGCTGGAAACACCATATATTTT.

The rearrangement uses TRBV11-3 and TRBJ2-1, with 7 bases identical to TRBD2. The germline V gene has CDR1 SGHNT and CDR2 YENEEA. The CDR3 loop spans 18 amino acids. Trimming removed 2 bases from V and 7 bases from J; junction bases left unmatched: 17. The DNA of the CDR3 is TGTGCCAGCAGCTTAACTATAGTAGGGGAGGGCCGGAGGAATGAGCAGTTCTTC. Translating it yields CASSLTIVGEGRRNEQFF.

This clone was counted between two and nine times. The chain combines TRBV4-1 with TRBJ2-1, with TRBD2 identical over 8 bases. J was trimmed by 0 bases and V by 0 bases; bases with no gene match: 4. Germline values: CDR1 MGHRA, CDR2 YSYEKL. The CDR3 has 17 amino acids. This CDR3 is CASSQELSGSSYNEQFF. The CDR3 region has the DNA TGCGCCAGCAGCCAAGAACTGAGCGGGAGCTCCTACAATGAGCAGTTCTTC.

The table lists this clone with a few counts. DNA of the CDR3: TGTGCCAGCAGCGGGACCTCTGGGGCCAACGTCCTGACTTTC. This translates into CASSGTSGANVLTF. This sequence joins TRBV8-2 and TRBJ2-6; TRBD2, the D gene given by the table, was not confirmed from the DNA. TRBV8-2 is marked as a pseudogene. This CDR3 contains 14 residues.

This chain uses TRBV30 with TRBJ1-1; D remains ambiguous. CDR3 size: 11 residues. In germline, CDR1 is GTSNPN, CDR2 SVGIG (reference sequence). Trimming took off 4 bases at V and 0 bases at J, with 3 bases between the two ends. This CDR3 is CAWTVNTEAFF. The CDR3 region has the DNA TGTGCCTGGACGGTGAACACTGAAGCTTTCTTT.

Points on this clone: Mismatch with germline at one junction end may stem from a read error. The chain joins TRBV10-2 to TRBJ2-1; 14 bases match TRBD2. Germline values: CDR1 WSHSY, CDR2 SAAADI. The CDR3 is 15 amino acids. DNA for the CDR3: TGCGCCAGCAGTGAGGGGACTAGCGGGAGCCCCCCGGTGCTCTTC. Amino acid sequence: CASSEGTSGSPPVLF.

This clone is labeled as medium-sized (0.01 to 0.1%). The chain combines TRBV6-8 with TRBJ2-2, with a possible D match to TRBD1 (5 bases). Trimming removed 0 bases from V and 3 bases from J, with 5 bases in between. CDR1 and CDR2 from the germline V gene are MNHGY and SAAAGT. The CDR3 runs to 14 residues. The CDR3 nucleotides are TGTGCCAGCAGTTACTCGGGGCACACCGGGGAGCTGTTTTTT. It codes for CASSYSGHTGELFF.

This clone was detected once. The V gene is TRBV29-1, the J gene TRBJ1-6; weak D call: TRBD1 (5 bases). This CDR3 is 15 amino acids long. The ends were cut back, 5 bases at V and 7 bases at J, with 18 bases in the middle. Germline V lookup: CDR1 SQVTM, CDR2 ANQGSEA. The CDR3 loop reads CSVSFGTMPNSPLHF. CDR3 nucleotide sequence: TGCAGCGTTTCTTTCGGGACCATGCCAAATTCACCCCTCCACTTT.

The V gene is TRBV6-8, the J gene TRBJ1-4; 9 nucleotides agree with TRBD1. V shed 1 base and J 5 bases; nucleotides not matched to a gene: 2. CDR3 length: 15 amino acids. Looked up from germline, CDR1 is MNHGY and CDR2 is SAAAGT. In nucleotides, the CDR3 is TGTGCCAGCAGTTACTACGGACAGGGGAATGAAAAACTGTTTTTT. Translation gives CASSYYGQGNEKLFF.

The CDR3 coding sequence is TGTGCCAGCAGCCTGACTAGCGGGGGCCGGAAGACCCAGTACTTC. Protein: CASSLTSGGRKTQYF. This chain uses TRBV6-8 with TRBJ2-5, with 12 bases identical to TRBD2. The CDR3 length is 15 residues. Germline loops: CDR1 MNHGY, CDR2 SAAAGT. V gave up 6 bases and J gave up 6 bases; unmatched junction bases: 8.

The chain is built from TRBV2 and TRBJ2-1; 10 bases are a match to TRBD2. With V trimmed by 7 bases and J by 3 bases, 6 bases remained unmatched. CDR3 length equals 15 residues. Germline values: CDR1 SNHLY, CDR2 FYNNEI. CDR3 region: CASTRGTSVYNEQFF. Written as DNA, the CDR3 is TGTGCCAGCACCCGAGGGACTAGCGTCTACAATGAGCAGTTCTTC.

This clone is a singleton in its sample. The chain is built from TRBV30 and TRBJ1-5; D is uncertain. Germline assignment: CDR1 GTSNPN and CDR2 SVGIG (reference sequence). V was cut by 2 bases and J by 3 bases, with 17 bases left in between. This CDR3 comprises 16 residues. The CDR3, as DNA: TGTGCCTGGAGTCGGTCGGTGGTGACTCCCAATCAGCCCCAGCATTTT. This translates into CAWSRSVVTPNQPQHF.

V gene TRBV18 combines with J gene TRBJ1-1; no definite D call. CDR1 is KGHSH, CDR2 LQKENI, per germline. The V end lost 3 bases, the J end lost 0 bases, and 5 bases lay between the germline ends. The CDR3 runs 13 residues. The CDR3 nucleotides are TGTGCCAGCTCACCGGGTTTGAACACTGAAGCTTTCTTT. Translated: CASSPGLNTEAFF.

The CDR3 sequence: CASSRDRGYTEAFF. CDR3 in DNA: TGCGCCAGCAGCCGTGACAGGGGATACACTGAAGCTTTCTTT. This rearrangement joins TRBV5-1 to TRBJ1-1; TRBD1 agrees at 8 bases. V lost 4 bases, J lost 3 bases, and 5 bases stayed unmatched. CDR1 and CDR2 (germline): SGHRS, YFSETQ. The CDR3 loop spans 14 amino acids.

This clone appeared once. The J gene is TRBJ2-7, the V gene TRBV11-3; D remains ambiguous. The CDR3 runs to 15 residues. V was cut by 3 bases and J by 6 bases, with 18 bases left in between. Germline V gives CDR1 SGHNT, CDR2 YENEEA. The CDR3 protein is CASSLGSLGFSEQYF. CDR3 nucleotide sequence: TGTGCCAGCAGCTTGGGATCGCTTGGATTTAGCGAGCAGTACTTC.